Listed below are T cell receptor beta chains from one sample, sequenced in a study of CD4+ T cells in melanoma. Clones were sequenced by immunoSEQ multiplex PCR, and TCRdb holds only the in-frame ones, with some missing. The sample holds 17,000 or so clones; over 75% are singletons and the top ten take about 5.4%. The sample comprised cells from a culture (not recorded whether cultured in vitro). Receptor source: a human donor with melanoma. Each CDR3 is given with its conserved first and last residue. The D gene is left open where the match is weak. Clone size, where shown, is once, few, many, or a class for clones that have expanded.

V gene,clone size,D gene,J gene,CDR3 protein,CDR3 DNA
TRBV5-8,.,TRBD2,TRBJ2-1,CASSRTSGGYNEQFF,TGTGCCAGCAGCCGAACTAGCGGGGGGTACAATGAGCAGTTCTTC
TRBV4-1,.,TRBD2,TRBJ2-5,CASSQGLAGEETQYF,TGCGCCAGCAGCCAAGGGCTAGCGGGGGAAGAGACCCAGTACTTC
TRBV2,.,.,TRBJ2-7,CASSEALRLSHEQYF,TGTGCCAGCAGTGAAGCGCTTCGGCTCTCCCACGAGCAGTACTTC
TRBV27,.,TRBD2,TRBJ2-7,CASSRRAGTSGAYEQYF,TGTGCCAGCAGCCGAAGGGCTGGGACTAGCGGGGCCTACGAGCAGTACTTC
TRBV14,.,.,TRBJ1-1,CASSQQGQRNTEAFF,TGTGCCAGCAGTCAACAAGGACAGCGGAACACTGAAGCTTTCTTT
TRBV16,once,.,TRBJ1-6,CASSQYKARASPLHF,TGTGCCAGCAGCCAATATAAAGCCAGGGCGTCACCCCTCCACTTT
TRBV30,.,.,TRBJ1-5,CAWSESLLLNNQPQHF,TGTGCCTGGAGCGAATCACTATTATTAAACAATCAGCCCCAGCATTTT
TRBV7-9,.,.,TRBJ2-3,CASSFRQSNTDTQYF,TGTGCCAGCAGCTTCCGACAGTCCAACACAGATACGCAGTATTTT
TRBV10-1,.,.,TRBJ1-2,CASSEIGEQIYGYTF,TGCGCCAGCAGCGAAATCGGCGAACAGATCTATGGCTACACCTTC
TRBV18,.,TRBD1,TRBJ1-6,CASQNDRDSPLHF,TGTGCCAGCCAAAATGACAGGGATTCACCCCTCCACTTT
TRBV29-1,.,.,TRBJ2-7,CSVAGTPDTRYEQYF,TGCAGCGTTGCCGGGACTCCGGATACGAGGTACGAGCAGTACTTC
TRBV5-4,once,TRBD2,TRBJ2-1,CASSLGSGGYSYNEQFF,TGTGCCAGCAGCTTGGGTAGCGGGGGATACTCCTACAATGAGCAGTTCTTC
TRBV7-9,.,.,TRBJ1-4,CASSLSQINEKLFF,TGTGCCAGCAGCTTGAGCCAGATTAATGAAAAACTGTTTTTT
TRBV5-6,.,.,TRBJ1-3,CASSGLGSSGNTIYF,TGTGCCAGCAGCGGGCTGGGAAGCTCTGGAAACACCATATATTTT
TRBV7-3,once,.,TRBJ1-1,CASSFSGTNTEAFF,TGTGCCAGCAGCTTTTCAGGGACTAACACTGAAGCTTTCTTT
TRBV5-6,.,.,TRBJ1-5,CASSLGSRANQPQHF,TGTGCCAGCAGCTTGGGAAGCAGGGCGAATCAGCCCCAGCATTTT
TRBV15,.,.,TRBJ1-5,CATSSPDEGKEPQHF,TGTGCCACCAGCAGTCCTGATGAGGGGAAGGAGCCCCAGCATTTT
TRBV5-1,few,TRBD1,TRBJ2-2,CASSPGQGRTGELFF,TGCGCCAGCAGCCCGGGACAGGGGAGAACCGGGGAGCTGTTTTTT
TRBV29-1,.,TRBD1,TRBJ2-1,CSVRYSGTGWIF,TGCAGCGTTAGGTATTCCGGGACAGGGTGGATCTTC
TRBV9,.,TRBD2,TRBJ2-2,CASSVASGGNTGELFF,TGTGCCAGCAGCGTAGCGAGCGGGGGGAACACCGGGGAGCTGTTTTTT
TRBV9,once,.,TRBJ2-5,CASSVGAVQETQYF,TGTGCCAGCAGCGTAGGGGCGGTCCAAGAGACCCAGTACTTC
TRBV5-6,.,.,TRBJ1-1,CASSPSPGTREAFF,TGTGCCAGCAGCCCCAGTCCCGGGACACGTGAAGCTTTCTTT
TRBV18,.,.,TRBJ1-2,CASSPGQGGAYGYTF,TGTGCCAGCTCACCAGGGCAGGGTGGTGCCTATGGCTACACCTTC
TRBV4-1,few,.,TRBJ2-7,CASSQKATGGHEQYF,TGCGCCAGCAGCCAAAAAGCAACTGGGGGACACGAGCAGTACTTC
TRBV30,.,.,TRBJ2-5,CAWKRVQETQYF,TGTGCCTGGAAAAGGGTCCAAGAGACCCAGTACTTC
TRBV15,.,TRBD1,TRBJ2-5,CATSRPPGQEETQYF,TGTGCCACCAGCAGGCCACCGGGACAGGAGGAGACCCAGTACTTC
TRBV18,once,TRBD1,TRBJ1-1,CASSTTGGRAFF,TGTGCCAGCTCAACAACAGGGGGTCGAGCTTTCTTT
TRBV4-1,.,.,TRBJ2-7,CASSQDQGYEQYF,TGCGCCAGCAGCCAAGATCAGGGATACGAGCAGTACTTC
TRBV19,few,.,TRBJ2-7,CASSRQAPGPYEQYF,TGTGCCAGTAGTAGACAAGCTCCCGGGCCATACGAGCAGTACTTC
TRBV6-5,.,.,TRBJ1-5,CASGQGHQPQHF,TGTGCCAGCGGCCAGGGGCATCAGCCCCAGCATTTT
TRBV29-1,few,.,TRBJ1-4,CSVVGYPNEKLFF,TGCAGCGTTGTCGGGTACCCTAATGAAAAACTGTTTTTT
TRBV2,once,TRBD1,TRBJ2-5,CASRDRAAKETQYF,TGTGCCAGCAGGGACAGGGCTGCAAAAGAGACCCAGTACTTC
TRBV9,.,TRBD2,TRBJ2-7,CASSQSVAGGYEQYF,TGTGCCAGCAGCCAGTCGGTAGCGGGGGGCTACGAGCAGTACTTC
TRBV19,.,TRBD1,TRBJ2-1,CATIDRGNEQFF,TGTGCCACTATAGACAGGGGGAATGAGCAGTTCTTC
TRBV9,.,TRBD1,TRBJ1-2,CASSSRTGGAGGYTF,TGTGCCAGCAGCTCCCGGACAGGGGGAGCCGGTGGCTACACCTTC
TRBV5-4,.,.,TRBJ1-2,CASSFMRGRGSLHYGYTF,TGTGCCAGCAGCTTCATGAGGGGCCGGGGTTCCCTTCATTATGGCTACACCTTC
TRBV6-6,.,.,TRBJ1-6,CASSARLGAKYSPLHF,TGTGCCAGCAGCGCACGACTTGGGGCTAAGTATTCACCCCTCCACTTT
TRBV19,.,.,TRBJ1-2,CASSIKGAANYGYTF,TGTGCCAGTAGTATAAAAGGGGCTGCTAACTATGGCTACACCTTC
TRBV14,.,TRBD2,TRBJ2-3,CASSQGLAAATQYF,TGTGCCAGCAGCCAAGGACTAGCGGCCGCCACGCAGTATTTT
TRBV7-3,.,.,TRBJ2-2,CASSLSVGYLWNDTGELFF,TGTGCCAGCAGCTTATCTGTTGGCTATCTCTGGAACGACACCGGGGAGCTGTTTTTT
TRBV7-3,few,.,TRBJ2-2,CASSPQPNRLGGELFF,TGTGCCAGCAGCCCCCAACCCAATCGGCTGGGCGGGGAGCTGTTTTTT
TRBV7-2,few,TRBD1,TRBJ1-3,CASSLYAGGAIGSGNTIYF,TGTGCCAGCAGCTTATACGCAGGGGGCGCTATCGGCTCTGGAAACACCATATATTTT
TRBV5-1,.,.,TRBJ2-1,CASTVGGEYNEQFF,TGCGCCAGCACCGTAGGAGGGGAGTACAATGAGCAGTTCTTC